This T cell receptor (beta chain) was recovered during a study of blood T cell repertoires in COVID-19. Study at large: COVID-19 samples, acute and convalescent, were from the United States, Italy and Spain. Sources were T cells, B-cell-depleted T cells, or PBMCs; the material itself was cDNA or gDNA.

V dropped 4 bases and J dropped 5; count of bases not matched to a gene: 10. CDR3 length: 15 residues. The germline gives CDR1 SEHNR, CDR2 FQNEAQ (reference sequence). In the original processing: Nucleated cell counts were estimated from reference gene primer amplification. Here immunoSEQ multiplex PCR was the method, and the copy in TCRdb shows in-frame clones only, minus some. The V and J calls and clone size were taken over from that table, and D and trimming were inferred from the DNA. In the table there are 90,000 to 130,000 clones, 82% of which are singletons. The chain carries TRBV7-9 and TRBJ2-5; TRBD2 matches 7 bases. The sample was peripheral blood. This clonotype was sampled from a man in his 70s with acute or convalescent COVID-19. In DNA, the CDR3 is TGTGCCAGCAGCTGGGCGGGAGTGCGTGGGGAGACCCAGTACTTC. Amino acid sequence: CASSWAGVRGETQYF.